This entry lists 8 T cell receptor beta chains sequenced from one sample in a study of blood T cell repertoires in COVID-19. Sequenced by immunoSEQ multiplex PCR; TCRdb stores in-frame clones only, minus some. The sample holds about 440,000 clones, roughly 88% seen once. Sequences were obtained from peripheral blood. These receptors were taken from a woman aged 45-59 years with COVID-19, enrolled during active disease.

The chain carries TRBV29-1 and TRBJ1-1, with TRBD1 matching over 8 bases. The CDR3 runs 16 residues. CDR1 SQVTM and CDR2 ANQGSEA come from the germline V gene. V trimming: 7 bases; J trimming: 2 bases; junction bases outside the gene matches: 15. The CDR3 loop is CSADSRQGRGNTEAFF. The CDR3 nucleotides read TGCAGCGCCGATAGCCGACAGGGGAGGGGTAACACTGAAGCTTTCTTT.

This sequence joins TRBV30 and TRBJ2-5; D call uncertain. V lost 0 bases and J lost 4, with 6 bases in between. The CDR3 sequence is 12 residues long. Germline CDR1 GTSNPN, CDR2 SVGIG (reference sequence). CDR3 sequence: CAWSVSRETQYF. CDR3 nucleotide sequence: TGTGCCTGGAGTGTTAGCAGAGAGACCCAGTACTTC.

The chain employs TRBV12-3 or TRBV12-4 and TRBJ2-7; no definite D call. Trimming left V 8 bases short and J 2 bases short, with 13 bases between. The CDR3 is made up of 13 amino acids. DNA of the CDR3: TGTGCCAGCTCCTTTACAGAGACCTACGAGCAGTACTTC. It yields the protein CASSFTETYEQYF.

The chain carries TRBV7-9 and TRBJ1-6; 9 bases are a match to TRBD1. V was pared by 5 bases and J by 6 bases, with 5 bases of the junction left unmatched. The CDR3 is 15 amino acids. Germline CDR1 and CDR2: SEHNR and FQNEAQ (reference sequence). CDR3 region: CASSPGQGSNSPLHF. The DNA for the CDR3 is TGTGCCAGCAGCCCGGGACAGGGATCTAATTCACCCCTCCACTTT.

The rearrangement joins TRBV27 to TRBJ2-1, with TRBD2 identical over 14 bases. After removal of 6 bases from V and 4 bases from J, the junction contained 8 bases not matched to a gene. This CDR3 spans 17 amino acids. CDR1 MNHEY and CDR2 SMNVEV come from the germline V gene (reference sequence). CDR3 loop: CASRETGTSGGYNEQFF. The CDR3 nucleotides are TGTGCCAGCAGGGAGACCGGGACTAGCGGGGGTTACAATGAGCAGTTCTTC.

The chain employs TRBV5-4 and TRBJ2-7; 7 bases are shared with TRBD2. This CDR3 contains 14 residues. Trimming cost V 3 bases and J 2 bases; bases outside gene matches: 5. Per germline, CDR1 SGHNT and CDR2 YYREEE (reference sequence). The CDR3 loop is CASSSAGVTYEQYF. The CDR3 bases are TGTGCCAGCAGCTCTGCGGGGGTTACCTACGAGCAGTACTTC.

This chain uses TRBV4-2 with TRBJ2-7, with D possibly matching TRBD2 (7 bases). This CDR3 contains 15 residues. Germline CDR1 reads LGHNA; CDR2 reads YNFKEQ. V lost 7 bases, J lost 3 bases, and 19 bases lay in between. CDR3 in DNA: TGTGCCAGCACTAAGGGGGGGGACCCTCTCTACGAGCAGTACTTC. This gives the protein CASTKGGDPLYEQYF.

The chain is built from TRBV7-6 and TRBJ2-3, with TRBD2 as a possible D gene (6 bases). Germline CDR1 and CDR2: SGHVS and FNYEAQ. This CDR3 has 15 amino acids. The V gene lost 3 bases and the J gene lost 4 bases, with 14 bases spanning the gap. CDR3 DNA sequence: TGTGCCAGCAGCTTGGAGGTACCGGGGGCAGATACGCAGTATTTT. This codes for CASSLEVPGADTQYF.